Below are 31 T cell receptor beta chains sequenced from a single sample in a study of blood T cells in healthy people across ages. A J-beta primer mix and a sample-barcoded 5' primer were used in a second PCR of about 7 to 12 cycles. Each CDR3 protein gets one entry after TCRdb re-called the 5' RACE reads with MiXCR. The table records fewer than 2,000,000 distinct CDR3 sequences, about 31% of them present only once. Specimen: blood. Receptor source: a woman younger than 45 in good health.

Points on this clonotype: This CDR3 is missing its conserved last phenylalanine or tryptophan, likely due to a read error. This sequence joins TRBV20-1 and TRBJ2-7; a possible D gene is TRBD1 (6 bases). In germline, CDR1 is DFQATT, CDR2 SNEGSKA (reference sequence). The CDR3 has 13 amino acids. Trimming stripped 5 bases from V and 7 bases from J, with 18 bases between. This chain's CDR3 is CSAASGASGEQYC. CDR3 bases: TGCAGTGCTGCCTCAGGGGCCTCTGGGGAGCAGTACTGC.

This clonotype appeared a few times. The chain links TRBV7-3 to TRBJ2-7; 7 bases are shared with TRBD1. CDR1 and CDR2 (germline): SGHTA, FQGTGA. CDR3 size: 13 residues. V dropped 5 bases and J dropped 4; count of bases not matched to a gene: 5. CDR3 nucleotides: TGTGCCAGCAGCACAGGGGCTCGGTACGAGCAGTACTTC. Encoded protein: CASSTGARYEQYF.

This clonotype was counted between two and nine times. This chain links TRBV12-3 or TRBV12-4 with TRBJ2-3; 13 bases agree with TRBD2. The CDR3 has 16 amino acids. Germline trimming cut 5 bases from V and 4 bases from J; bases unmatched to any gene: 6. CDR3 region: CASSQGLAGVPDTQYF. The CDR3, as DNA: TGTGCCAGCAGTCAAGGACTAGCGGGAGTCCCAGATACGCAGTATTTT.

The rearrangement links TRBV27 to TRBJ2-1; TRBD2 matches 7 bases. J was trimmed by 13 bases and V by 5 bases; bases with no gene match: 20. CDR1 MNHEY and CDR2 SMNVEV come from the germline V gene (reference sequence). The CDR3 loop spans 16 amino acids. CDR3 DNA: TGTGCCAGCAGTATGGGTTGGACTAGTTGGCAAGAGACCCAGTTCTTC. The encoded protein is CASSMGWTSWQETQFF.

This chain connects TRBV27 to TRBJ1-2; the D gene is possibly TRBD1 (5 bases). Germline V gene data show CDR1 as MNHEY and CDR2 as SMNVEV (reference sequence). Trimming took 4 bases from V and 6 from J, leaving 12 bases between them. This CDR3 spans 13 amino acids. The CDR3 protein is CASSYEGFDGYTF. For the CDR3, the DNA is TGTGCCAGCAGTTATGAGGGGTTCGATGGCTACACCTTC.

This clonotype has a handful of counts. This rearrangement joins TRBV5-1 to TRBJ2-3; D uncertain. The CDR3 spans 15 residues. Germline lookup yields CDR1 SGHRS and CDR2 YFSETQ. V was clipped by 0 bases and J by 1 base, with 9 bases between them. Here the CDR3 DNA reads TGCGCCAGCAGCTTGGGATCGCAGGGCACAGATACGCAGTATTTT. This encodes CASSLGSQGTDTQYF.

The chain links TRBV6-1 to TRBJ1-2, with 11 bases matching TRBD1. The CDR3 covers 15 residues. Germline V CDR1 and CDR2: MNHNS, SASEGT. V was pared by 0 bases and J by 7 bases, with 4 bases of the junction left unmatched. CDR3 coding DNA: TGTGCCAGCAGTGAAGCGTGGGACAGGGGGGTTGGCTACACCTTC. Encoded protein: CASSEAWDRGVGYTF.

This chain joins TRBV20-1 and TRBJ1-3; TRBD1 aligns across 10 bases. The V gene end was trimmed by 6 bases and the J gene end by 8 bases; junction bases not matched to a gene: 7. From germline, CDR1 is DFQATT and CDR2 SNEGSKA (reference sequence). This CDR3 has 13 residues. The CDR3 sequence: CSAKTGGIDTIYF. For the CDR3, the DNA is TGCAGTGCAAAGACAGGGGGCATTGACACCATATATTTT.

The rearrangement uses TRBV7-9 and TRBJ2-3; possibly TRBD2 for D (6 bases). The CDR3 covers 16 residues. CDR1 and CDR2 from the germline V gene are SEHNR and FQNEAQ (reference sequence). Trimming stripped 5 bases from V and 0 bases from J, with 15 bases between. The DNA for the CDR3 is TGTGCCAGCAGCCCCAACCTAGCGCCCAGCACAGATACGCAGTATTTT. It yields the protein CASSPNLAPSTDTQYF.

V gene TRBV4-1 combines with J gene TRBJ2-1, with 14 bases that match TRBD2. There are 17 residues in the CDR3. Looked up from germline, CDR1 is MGHRA and CDR2 is YSYEKL. V lost 3 bases, J lost 6 bases, and 7 bases stayed unmatched. CDR3 protein: CASSQSHGTSGSNEQFF. The DNA of the CDR3 is TGCGCCAGCAGCCAGAGCCACGGGACTAGCGGGAGCAATGAGCAGTTCTTC.

The chain employs TRBV28 and TRBJ2-7; TRBD2 aligns across 12 bases. Germline lookup yields CDR1 MDHEN and CDR2 SYDVKM. J gave up 7 bases and V 3 bases, and 13 bases lay outside the gene matches. The CDR3 loop spans 17 amino acids. The CDR3 nucleotides read TGTGCCAGCAGTTTGATTACTAGCGGGAGGTGGGACAATGAGCAGTACTTC. It translates to CASSLITSGRWDNEQYF.

There are a few counts of this clonotype. The chain couples TRBV20-1 to TRBJ2-3, with TRBD2 matching 13 bases. With V trimmed by 0 bases and J by 0 bases, 6 bases remained unmatched. Germline V gives CDR1 DFQATT, CDR2 SNEGSKA (reference sequence). The CDR3 loop spans 18 amino acids. DNA of the CDR3: TGCAGTGCTAGAGATTCCTGGACTAGCGGGGGAAGCACAGATACGCAGTATTTT. Translation: CSARDSWTSGGSTDTQYF.

This clonotype has more than one count but fewer than ten. The chain has TRBV28 and TRBJ1-5, with TRBD1 identical over 8 bases. Looked up from germline, CDR1 is MDHEN and CDR2 is SYDVKM. CDR3 length: 14 amino acids. V was pared by 4 bases and J by 6 bases, with 5 bases of the junction left unmatched. The CDR3 sequence: CASSSPGGVQPQHF. The CDR3 DNA reads as TGTGCCAGCAGTTCCCCAGGGGGCGTTCAGCCCCAGCATTTT.

There are a few counts of this clonotype. V usage is TRBV5-1 and J usage is TRBJ2-4; TRBD1 matches at 8 bases. The CDR3 contains 17 residues. Losses at the gene ends were 0 bases for V and 9 bases for J; bases not matched to a gene: 14. Germline CDR1 reads SGHRS; CDR2 reads YFSETQ. The CDR3 is CASSLDPPGQGVAIQYF. CDR3 nucleotides: TGCGCCAGCAGCTTGGATCCTCCAGGACAGGGAGTTGCCATTCAGTACTTC.

Comment on this clonotype: One base away lies a much larger clone, so this may be a sequencing read error. The genes are TRBV28 and TRBJ2-4; 7 positions agree with TRBD1. Judging by the DNA end, TRBJ2-7 fits better; the J call may be wrong. Germline CDR1 is MDHEN and CDR2 is SYDVKM. The CDR3 has 17 residues. This CDR3 is CASSLGQPGAWTHEQYF. The CDR3 region has the DNA TGTGCCAGCAGCCTGGGACAGCCAGGGGCATGGACTCACGAGCAGTACTTC.

The chain couples TRBV20-1 to TRBJ2-1, with 14 bases aligning to TRBD2. This CDR3 has 18 amino acids. Germline values: CDR1 DFQATT, CDR2 SNEGSKA (reference sequence). Losses at the gene ends were 0 bases for V and 9 bases for J; bases not matched to a gene: 13. CDR3 nucleotides: TGCAGTGCTAGAGATCCGATGGGACTAGCGGGAGTGGTCGGTGAGCAGTTCTTC. Translating it yields CSARDPMGLAGVVGEQFF.

The J gene is TRBJ2-3, the V gene TRBV7-9; D gene uncertain. V gave up 7 bases and J gave up 4 bases, with 21 bases separating them. This CDR3 has 16 amino acids. CDR1 SEHNR and CDR2 FQNEAQ come from the germline V gene (reference sequence). CDR3 in DNA: TGTGCCAGCACCCCAAGCTCACCTCTCGTGGCAGATACGCAGTATTTT. Translated: CASTPSSPLVADTQYF.

This clonotype showed up just a few times. The rearrangement uses TRBV7-9 and TRBJ2-1; D perhaps matches TRBD1 (5 bases). Germline assignment: CDR1 SEHNR and CDR2 FQNEAQ (reference sequence). V was cut by 5 bases and J by 5 bases, with 19 bases left in between. This CDR3 contains 16 residues. The CDR3 nucleotides are TGTGCCAGCAGCCATCCAATTGACAGAGTTAACAATGAGCAGTTCTTC. Residues: CASSHPIDRVNNEQFF.

In its sample, this clonotype is medium-sized (0.01 to 0.1%). The J gene is TRBJ2-1, the V gene TRBV9; tentatively, D is TRBD1 or TRBD2 (5 bases each). The CDR3 spans 14 residues. Germline V gene lookup returns CDR1 SGDLS and CDR2 YYNGEE. Trimming shortened V by 4 bases and J by 8 bases, and 16 bases separated the two germline ends. Here the CDR3 reads CASSLNWGFDEQFF. CDR3 nucleotide sequence: TGTGCCAGCAGCTTAAATTGGGGGTTTGATGAGCAGTTCTTC.

This sequence joins TRBV7-9 and TRBJ2-3; D call uncertain. This CDR3 is built from 16 residues. V lost 6 bases to trimming and J lost 4 bases, with 20 bases between them. CDR1 and CDR2 (germline): SEHNR, FQNEAQ (reference sequence). The CDR3 sequence is CASRSRTPTESDTQYF. DNA for the CDR3: TGTGCCAGCAGGTCACGGACCCCAACGGAGTCAGATACGCAGTATTTT. Combining the CDR3 with reference TRBV7-9 and TRBJ2-3 gives the whole variable domain DTGVSQNPRHKITKRGQNVTFRCDPISEHNRLYWYRQTLGQGPEFLTYFQNEAQLEKSRLLSDRFSAERPKGSFSTLEIQRTEQGDSAMYLCASRSRTPTESDTQYFGPGTRLTVL.

V gene TRBV28 combines with J gene TRBJ1-2; possible D gene TRBD1, 6 bases. Trimming removed 3 bases at V and 6 bases at J, with 17 bases between. Germline CDR1 and CDR2: MDHEN and SYDVKM. CDR3 size: 15 residues. The CDR3 DNA reads TGTGCCAGCAGTTTCGCTGTAGTCGGGGGCGATGGCTACACCTTC. It encodes CASSFAVVGGDGYTF.

The V and J genes are TRBV29-1 and TRBJ2-4; D is possibly TRBD2 (6 bases). The J call may not be correct, given that the DNA end is closer to TRBJ2-7. Germline V lookup: CDR1 SQVTM, CDR2 ANQGSEA. This CDR3 comprises 13 residues. The CDR3 reads CSVHSSEGHEQYF. The DNA of the CDR3 is TGCAGCGTTCACAGTTCGGAGGGTCACGAGCAGTACTTC.

The chain employs TRBV6-1 and TRBJ1-1, with D possibly being TRBD1 (5 bases). Germline V lookup: CDR1 MNHNS, CDR2 SASEGT. Trimming removed 2 bases at V and 10 bases at J, with 11 bases between. The CDR3 is made up of 12 amino acids. CDR3 in amino acids: CASSERMGGAFF. The CDR3 nucleotides read TGTGCCAGCAGTGAAAGGATGGGGGGAGCTTTCTTT.

There are a few counts of this clonotype. V is TRBV4-1 and J is TRBJ2-1; D may match TRBD1 or TRBD2 (5 bases each). The V end was cut by 0 bases, the J end by 3 bases, with 21 bases between. CDR3 length: 19 amino acids. Germline V CDR1 and CDR2: MGHRA, YSYEKL. The CDR3 nucleotides read TGCGCCAGCAGCCAAGAAGGGTCGTGGCGGTTGGGGGTCTACAATGAGCAGTTCTTC. As protein: CASSQEGSWRLGVYNEQFF.

This chain joins TRBV3-1 and TRBJ2-5; 9 bases map to TRBD2. Germline V gene data show CDR1 as LGHDT and CDR2 as YNNKEL (reference sequence). This CDR3 contains 15 residues. V was pared by 5 bases and J by 0 bases, with 4 bases of the junction left unmatched. The CDR3 region has the DNA TGTGCCAGCAGCGAACTAGCGGGTTACCAAGAGACCCAGTACTTC. It codes for CASSELAGYQETQYF.

V and J are TRBV5-1 and TRBJ1-1; 7 positions match TRBD1. Germline V gene lookup returns CDR1 SGHRS and CDR2 YFSETQ. V lost 3 bases, J lost 5 bases, and 19 bases stayed unmatched. This CDR3 region has 18 residues. CDR3 sequence reads: CASSSHLEGALSGTEAFF. CDR3 DNA: TGCGCCAGCAGCTCCCACTTGGAGGGGGCGCTTTCGGGGACTGAAGCTTTCTTT.

Notes on this clonotype: A read error may produce the germline difference seen at one junction end. The chain couples TRBV7-2 to TRBJ2-5; D is unclear. Germline CDR1 SGHTA, CDR2 FQGNSA. This CDR3 spans 14 amino acids. For the CDR3, the DNA is TGTGCCAGCAGCCTCCTTCAGACTCTAGAGGCCCAGTACTTC. Translation: CASSLLQTLEAQYF.

This clonotype was observed a few times. The chain carries TRBV14 and TRBJ2-7; no firm D call. CDR1 and CDR2 from the germline V gene are SGHDN and FVKESK. CDR3 length: 13 amino acids. V shed 3 bases and J shed 5 bases, with 11 bases lying between them. CDR3 DNA: TGTGCCAGCAGCCATCACACTCGCGACGAGCAGTACTTC. Translation: CASSHHTRDEQYF.

The sample holds a few counts of this clonotype. The rearrangement joins TRBV5-1 to TRBJ2-4; 10 bases align to TRBD1. V dropped 4 bases and J dropped 2; count of bases not matched to a gene: 6. Germline V gene data show CDR1 as SGHRS and CDR2 as YFSETQ. There are 16 residues in the CDR3. The CDR3 DNA follows: TGCGCCAGCAGCATCTGGACAGGGGGAACCAAAAACATTCAGTACTTC. Translating it yields CASSIWTGGTKNIQYF.

The chain recombines TRBV6-1 with TRBJ1-2, with 8 positions matching TRBD1. The length of the CDR3 is 15 residues. The V segment lost 5 bases and the J segment 6 bases; nucleotides outside the gene matches: 11. Germline values: CDR1 MNHNS, CDR2 SASEGT. The DNA for the CDR3 is TGTGCCAGCAGTCTAACACCTCAGGACAGGGATGGCTACACCTTC. Translation gives CASSLTPQDRDGYTF.

This clonotype was observed a handful of times. The V gene is TRBV28, the J gene TRBJ2-7; D uncertain. V was shortened by 0 bases and J by 0 bases, with 12 bases between the two germline ends. CDR1 is MDHEN, CDR2 SYDVKM, per germline. The length of the CDR3 is 16 residues. CDR3 sequence (DNA): TGTGCCAGCAGTTTATGCAGGAACAGCTCCTCCTACGAGCAGTACTTC. As protein: CASSLCRNSSSYEQYF.